These T cell receptor beta chains were read from a single sample in a study of neurological immune-mediated disorders. TCRdb called the 5' RACE reads again in MiXCR, with one record for every CDR3 protein. The sample holds about 20,000 distinct CDR3 sequences, more than 9% seen once. Sequences were obtained from PBMCs. Source of these receptors: a woman between 55 and 75 years old with HTLV-1-associated myelopathy (HAM/TSP). Each CDR3 is given with its conserved first and last residue. The D gene is left open where the match is weak. Expanded clones are given a class, and other clones once, few, many or no size at all.

>TRBV9|TRBJ1-5|.|.
CASSVGVSNQPQHF
TGTGCCAGCAGCGTGGGGGTTAGCAATCAGCCCCAGCATTTT
>TRBV2|TRBJ2-3|.|many
CASKGTNTDTQYF
TGTGCCAGCAAAGGGACAAACACAGATACGCAGTATTTT
>TRBV6-5|TRBJ1-1|.|many
CASSYWGAGKNTEAFF
TGTGCCAGCAGTTACTGGGGGGCGGGAAAGAACACTGAAGCTTTCTTT
>TRBV18|TRBJ1-2|TRBD1|many
CASSPNDRVGYTF
TGTGCCAGCTCACCAAATGACAGGGTTGGCTACACCTTC
>TRBV20-1|TRBJ2-1|.|many
CSAPLSTTSSYNEQFF
TGCAGTGCTCCCTTATCTACTACGAGCTCCTACAATGAGCAGTTCTTC
>TRBV12-3/TRBV12-4|TRBJ1-2|TRBD1|medium-sized
CASSPTGTGYTF
TGTGCCAGCAGTCCGACAGGGACTGGCTACACCTTC
>TRBV7-3|TRBJ2-2|.|many
CASRRAGGGAGELFF
TGTGCCAGCAGGCGCGCCGGGGGTGGCGCCGGGGAGCTGTTTTTT
>TRBV6-5|TRBJ2-3|.|few
CASSSGRRADTQYF
TGTGCCAGCAGTTCAGGGAGGCGGGCAGATACGCAGTATTTT
>TRBV6-6|TRBJ1-1|.|many
CASSYSKTEAFF
TGTGCCAGCAGTTACTCGAAAACTGAAGCTTTCTTT
>TRBV20-1|TRBJ2-7|TRBD2|many
CSATSRLAGDYEQYF
TGCAGTGCTACAAGCCGACTAGCGGGGGACTACGAGCAGTACTTC
>TRBV29-1|TRBJ1-2|TRBD1|many
CSVEETGGRGYTF
TGCAGCGTTGAGGAGACAGGGGGCCGTGGCTACACCTTC
>TRBV10-3|TRBJ2-1|TRBD2|many
CAISESNREDYNEQFF
TGTGCCATCAGTGAGTCGAACCGGGAGGATTACAATGAGCAGTTCTTC
>TRBV20-1|TRBJ2-1|.|many
CSAALAYNEQFF
TGCAGTGCTGCCCTCGCTTACAATGAGCAGTTCTTC
>TRBV18|TRBJ2-3|TRBD1|many
CASSPPGLQGADTQYF
TGTGCCAGCTCACCACCGGGGCTACAGGGGGCAGATACGCAGTATTTT
>TRBV20-1|TRBJ2-7|TRBD1|many
CSATGTASYEQYF
TGCAGTGCTACCGGGACAGCCTCCTACGAGCAGTACTTC
>TRBV5-1|TRBJ1-2|TRBD1|many
CASSLGTGGNYGYTF
TGCGCCAGCAGCCTGGGGACAGGGGGCAACTATGGCTACACCTTC
>TRBV10-3|TRBJ2-3|TRBD2|medium-sized
CAISEFASGGWGTDTQYF
TGTGCCATCAGTGAGTTCGCGAGCGGGGGATGGGGCACAGATACGCAGTATTTT
>TRBV20-1|TRBJ2-1|.|many
CSAASNEQFF
TGCAGTGCAGCGAGCAATGAGCAGTTCTTC
>TRBV9|TRBJ1-5|TRBD1|many
CASSVGEDRVNQPQHF
TGTGCCAGCAGCGTAGGGGAAGACAGGGTCAATCAGCCCCAGCATTTT
>TRBV7-2|TRBJ2-7|TRBD1|many
CASSLDSGGFNEQYF
TGTGCCAGCAGCTTAGATTCAGGGGGATTTAACGAGCAGTACTTC
>TRBV5-1|TRBJ1-1|TRBD1|medium-sized
CASRQGQGDTEAFF
TGCGCCAGCAGACAAGGACAGGGTGACACTGAAGCTTTCTTT
>TRBV20-1|TRBJ1-4|.|many
CSARGINEKLFF
TGCAGTGCTAGGGGGATTAATGAAAAACTGTTTTTT
>TRBV14|TRBJ2-3|.|many
CASSHDLAGDTQYF
TGTGCCAGCAGCCATGATCTTGCCGGGGATACGCAGTATTTT
>TRBV5-1|TRBJ2-1|.|many
CASSLGQGNEQFF
TGCGCCAGCAGTCTGGGGCAGGGAAATGAGCAGTTCTTC
>TRBV7-2|TRBJ2-3|TRBD1|many
CASSWTGFQDTQYF
TGTGCCAGCAGCTGGACAGGGTTTCAAGATACGCAGTATTTT
>TRBV5-1|TRBJ1-5|.|many
CASSLFRESNPQHF
TGCGCCAGCAGCTTGTTCCGGGAGTCCAACCCCCAGCATTTT
>TRBV4-1|TRBJ1-1|.|many
CASSQAANTEAFF
TGCGCCAGCAGCCAAGCAGCGAACACTGAAGCTTTCTTT
>TRBV20-1|TRBJ2-1|.|many
CSARTRPILYNEQFF
TGCAGTGCTAGGACTCGACCGATTCTTTACAATGAGCAGTTCTTC
>TRBV5-1|TRBJ2-7|TRBD1|many
CASSLGQGPSYEQYF
TGCGCCAGCAGCCTAGGACAGGGTCCTTCCTACGAGCAGTACTTC
>TRBV20-1|TRBJ1-6|TRBD1|many
CSARWVSRQGPTSPLHF
TGCAGTGCTAGATGGGTCAGTAGACAGGGACCAACTTCACCCCTCCACTTT
>TRBV10-3|TRBJ2-7|TRBD1|many
CAIRSKGQGIHEQYF
TGTGCCATCAGATCAAAGGGACAGGGGATCCACGAGCAGTACTTC
>TRBV20-1|TRBJ1-2|.|many
CSANTDNYGYTF
TGCAGTGCTAATACAGATAACTATGGCTACACCTTC
>TRBV29-1|TRBJ1-6|.|many
CSVDRVAASPLHF
TGCAGCGTTGACAGGGTTGCTGCTTCACCCCTCCACTTT
>TRBV5-6|TRBJ1-5|.|many
CASSLRTDSNQPQHF
TGTGCCAGCAGCTTAAGGACCGATAGCAATCAGCCCCAGCATTTT
>TRBV11-2|TRBJ2-1|.|many
CASSLNGGAGAPEQFF
TGTGCCAGCAGCTTGAATGGGGGGGCCGGGGCCCCTGAGCAGTTCTTC
>TRBV4-1|TRBJ1-1|TRBD1|many
CATRGEGTGENTEAFF
TGCGCCACCAGGGGGGAGGGGACAGGGGAAAACACTGAAGCTTTCTTT
>TRBV20-1|TRBJ1-1|.|many
CSAWRNTEAFF
TGCAGTGCTTGGCGTAACACTGAAGCTTTCTTT
>TRBV20-1|TRBJ1-2|.|.
CSALWTAEGYGYTF
TGCAGTGCCCTATGGACAGCGGAGGGCTATGGCTACACCTTC
>TRBV7-6|TRBJ2-5|.|medium-sized
CASTPGGQQETQYF
TGTGCCAGCACCCCCGGGGGGCAGCAAGAGACCCAGTACTTC
>TRBV5-1|TRBJ1-1|.|many
CASSLTQGYTEAFF
TGCGCCAGCAGCTTGACACAGGGATACACTGAAGCTTTCTTT
>TRBV7-8|TRBJ2-3|.|many
CASSLLGSRTNGATQYF
TGTGCCAGCAGCTTATTGGGTTCGAGGACTAACGGCGCTACGCAGTATTTT
>TRBV20-1|TRBJ2-3|TRBD2|many
CSAPFSGVSTDTQYF
TGCAGTGCTCCATTTAGCGGGGTTAGCACAGATACGCAGTATTTT
>TRBV6-1|TRBJ2-1|TRBD1|many
CASSGSGTGFNEQFF
TGTGCCAGCAGTGGGAGCGGGACAGGGTTCAATGAGCAGTTCTTC
>TRBV7-8|TRBJ2-1|TRBD2|many
CASSLAGSSGYNEQFF
TGTGCCAGCAGCTTAGCGGGCTCTAGCGGCTACAATGAGCAGTTCTTC
>TRBV6-5|TRBJ2-7|.|many
CATHNVGNEQYF
TGTGCCACACATAACGTGGGGAACGAGCAGTACTTC
>TRBV7-8|TRBJ1-2|.|.
CASSYTGSYGYGYTF
TGTGCCAGCAGCTACACAGGGAGTTATGGCTATGGCTACACCTTC
>TRBV20-1|TRBJ2-1|TRBD1|many
CSARRGQGRVNEQFF
TGCAGTGCTAGGCGTGGACAGGGGAGGGTCAATGAGCAGTTCTTC
>TRBV5-1|TRBJ2-7|.|many
CASSSLEAGPSSYEQYF
TGCGCCAGCAGCTCACTGGAGGCAGGCCCGAGCTCCTACGAGCAGTACTTC
>TRBV30|TRBJ2-5|TRBD2|few
CAWSGNPGLAVETQYF
TGTGCCTGGAGTGGGAATCCGGGACTAGCGGTTGAGACCCAGTACTTC
>TRBV27|TRBJ1-4|.|many
CASSLTQATNEKLFF
TGTGCCAGCAGCCTGACACAAGCAACTAATGAAAAACTGTTTTTT
>TRBV30|TRBJ1-1|TRBD1|few
CAWRRDRANTEAFF
TGTGCCTGGAGACGGGACAGGGCGAACACTGAAGCTTTCTTT
>TRBV20-1|TRBJ2-1|TRBD2|.
CSASLTSGGAGNEQFF
TGCAGTGCTAGCCTGACTAGCGGGGGGGCGGGCAATGAGCAGTTCTTC
>TRBV6-1|TRBJ2-7|TRBD1|few
CASRRTGGLYEQYF
TGTGCCAGCAGACGGACAGGGGGCCTCTACGAGCAGTACTTC
>TRBV5-1|TRBJ2-7|.|many
CASSLVGPPTEEQYF
TGCGCCAGCAGCTTGGTTGGACCCCCCACGGAGGAGCAGTACTTC